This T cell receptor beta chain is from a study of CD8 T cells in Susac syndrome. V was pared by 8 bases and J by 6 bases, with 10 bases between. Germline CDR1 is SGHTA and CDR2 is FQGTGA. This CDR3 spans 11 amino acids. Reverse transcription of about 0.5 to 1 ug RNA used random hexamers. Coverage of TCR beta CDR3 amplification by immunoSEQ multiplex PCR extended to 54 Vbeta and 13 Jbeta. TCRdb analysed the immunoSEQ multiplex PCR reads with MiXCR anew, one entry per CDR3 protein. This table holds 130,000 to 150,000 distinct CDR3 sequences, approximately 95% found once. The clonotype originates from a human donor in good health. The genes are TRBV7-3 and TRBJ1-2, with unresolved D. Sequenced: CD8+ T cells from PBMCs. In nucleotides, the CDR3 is TGTGCCAGCGGAGGCCTAGATGGCTACACCTTC. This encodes CASGGLDGYTF.